The entry below describes one T cell receptor beta chain. Its antigen is not identified. The approximately 120-subject validation cohort, separate from the 666-subject first cohort, included the donors. These data are taken from a study of cytomegalovirus exposure and HLA in healthy donors. Overall study results and limits: Across donors, most TCRs were seen rarely, yet some public ones were widespread. Altogether, 150 to 200 TCR beta chains were recorded as cytomegalovirus-associated. Among the CMV-associated chains, a few were confirmed in vitro as specific for CMV antigens.

Profiling relied on immunoSEQ multiplex PCR, and the TCRdb table lists in-frame clones only, not all of them. The data show tens of thousands of clones, approximately 90% seen once. This TCR was sampled from a man aged 25 to 45 in good health and CMV-seronegative. The sample consisted of PBMCs.

The CDR3: CASSVAGKQETQYF. CDR3 nucleotides: TGTGCCAGCAGTGTAGCGGGGAAGCAAGAGACCCAGTACTTC. The genes are TRBV6-5 and TRBJ2-5; 8 bases match TRBD2. CDR3 size: 14 residues. V lost 5 bases, J lost 2 bases, and 4 bases stayed unmatched. Germline V gene data show CDR1 as MNHEY and CDR2 as SVGAGI.